The entry below describes one T cell receptor beta chain. The sample originates from a study of blood T cell repertoires in COVID-19. Study details: Spain, Italy and the United States supplied samples that represented acute and convalescent COVID-19. Sources were T cells, B-cell-depleted T cells, or PBMCs; the material itself was cDNA or gDNA.

Source study methods: How many nucleated cells were present was estimated from reference gene primer amplification. Assay used: immunoSEQ multiplex PCR; TCRdb lists only in-frame clones, some missing. The V and J calls and clone size were taken over from that table, and D and trimming were inferred from the DNA. The sample yields about 160,000 clones, 81% seen once. Trimming left V 1 base short and J 1 base short, with 7 bases between. The CDR3 has 14 residues. Per the germline V gene, CDR1 is LGHDT and CDR2 is YNNKEL (reference sequence). The source material was peripheral blood. The chain combines TRBV3-1 (or the pseudogene TRBV3-2) with TRBJ1-1; D may be TRBD1 (5 bases). This TCR was recovered from a man between 60 and 75 years old with active or convalescent COVID-19. CDR3 protein: CASSQAGSNTEAFF. DNA of the CDR3: TGTGCCAGCAGCCAAGCAGGGTCGAACACTGAAGCTTTCTTT.